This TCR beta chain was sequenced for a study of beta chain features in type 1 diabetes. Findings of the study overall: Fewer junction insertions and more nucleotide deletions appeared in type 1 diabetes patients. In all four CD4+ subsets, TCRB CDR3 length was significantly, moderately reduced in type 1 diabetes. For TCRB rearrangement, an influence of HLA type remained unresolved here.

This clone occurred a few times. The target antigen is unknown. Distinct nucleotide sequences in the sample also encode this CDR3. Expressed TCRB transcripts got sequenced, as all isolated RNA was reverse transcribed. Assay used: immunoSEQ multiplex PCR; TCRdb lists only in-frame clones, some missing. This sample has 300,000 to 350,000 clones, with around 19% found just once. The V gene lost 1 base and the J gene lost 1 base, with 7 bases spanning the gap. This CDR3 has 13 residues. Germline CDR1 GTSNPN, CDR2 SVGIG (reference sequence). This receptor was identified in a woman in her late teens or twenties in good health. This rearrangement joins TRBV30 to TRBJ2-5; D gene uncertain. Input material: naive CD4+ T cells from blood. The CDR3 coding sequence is TGTGCCTGGAGTGGAGGAAGCCAAGAGACCCAGTACTTC. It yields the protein CAWSGGSQETQYF.